The following is a TCR beta chain sequence with its context. As yet, its antigen is unknown. Germline CDR1 SGDLS, CDR2 YYNGEE. The length of the CDR3 is 15 residues. V shed 0 bases and J shed 3 bases, with 13 bases lying between them. The data derive from a study of T cell responses to AZD1222 COVID-19 vaccine. This table comes from immunoSEQ multiplex PCR, and its TCRdb copy is limited to in-frame clones, with some not included. The table shows 150,000 to 180,000 clones, with about 88% occurring only once. Study conclusions and caveats: The CD4 TCRs associated with vaccination extended across spike and predominated at 160-218 and 743-854. Spike-specific TCR breadth and depth rose after two AZD1222 doses. Clonal diversity may have been underestimated in mostly white British donors. Nearly half of spike-specific TCRs reportedly target variant regions that are unmutated in the B.1.351 and B.1.1.7 variants.

Sequenced here: peripheral blood, sampled on day 0 of AZD1222 vaccination. This sequence was found in an adult in good health. The V and J genes are TRBV9 and TRBJ2-7; D not certain. This CDR3 reads CASSVEAQASYEQYF. DNA for the CDR3: TGTGCCAGCAGCGTAGAGGCCCAGGCCAGCTACGAGCAGTACTTC.